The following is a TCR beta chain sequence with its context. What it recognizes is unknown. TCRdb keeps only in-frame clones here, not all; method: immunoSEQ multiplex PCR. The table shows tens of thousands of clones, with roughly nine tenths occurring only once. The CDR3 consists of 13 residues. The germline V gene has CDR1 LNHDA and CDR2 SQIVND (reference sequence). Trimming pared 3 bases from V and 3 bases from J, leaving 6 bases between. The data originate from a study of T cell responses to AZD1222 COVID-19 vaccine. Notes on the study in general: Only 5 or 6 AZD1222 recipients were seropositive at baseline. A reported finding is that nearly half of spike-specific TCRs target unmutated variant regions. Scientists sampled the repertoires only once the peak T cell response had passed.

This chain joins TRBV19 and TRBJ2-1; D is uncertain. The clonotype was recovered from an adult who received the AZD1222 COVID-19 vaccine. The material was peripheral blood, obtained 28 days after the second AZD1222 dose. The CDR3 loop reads CASSIDNYNEQFF. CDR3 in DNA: TGTGCCAGTAGTATCGACAACTACAATGAGCAGTTCTTC. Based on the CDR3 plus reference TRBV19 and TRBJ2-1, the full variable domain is DGGITQSPKYLFRKEGQNVTLSCEQNLNHDAMYWYRQDPGQGLRLIYYSQIVNDFQKGDIAEGYSVSREKKESFPLTVTSAQKNPTAFYLCASSIDNYNEQFFGPGTRLTVL.